The 20 T cell receptor beta chains presented below share a single source sample, sequenced in a study of OX40 agonist ivuxolimab in advanced cancers. Using immunoSEQ multiplex PCR, the repertoire was profiled, and TCRdb retains in-frame clones only, with some absent. The sample records 70,000 or so clones, 70% to 90% being singletons. The sample consisted of CD4+ or CD8+ T cells sorted from blood, taken in a trial of the OX40 agonist ivuxolimab. These receptors came from an adult with an advanced solid tumor such as melanoma, head and neck, liver or kidney cancer.

The chain links TRBV7-2 to TRBJ2-2, with TRBD2 matching 8 bases. V shed 7 bases, J shed 4 bases, and the junction held 11 bases outside the gene matches. Germline V gene sequence: CDR1 SGHTA, CDR2 FQGNSA. The CDR3 is 16 amino acids. As DNA, the CDR3 is TGTGCCAGCACATTAGGGCGGGGGGTCATCACCGGGGAGCTGTTTTTT. This encodes CASTLGRGVITGELFF.

V is TRBV5-6 and J is TRBJ1-2; 10 bases match TRBD1. The CDR3 spans 15 residues. V trimming: 3 bases; J trimming: 4 bases; junction bases outside the gene matches: 6. The germline V gene has CDR1 SGHDT and CDR2 YYEEEE. The CDR3 is CASSSDRGHVYGYTF. The CDR3 DNA is TGTGCCAGCAGCTCCGACAGGGGGCATGTCTATGGCTACACCTTC.

The CDR3 loop reads CASSFGQPTNEKLFF. For the CDR3, the DNA is TGTGCCAGCTCATTTGGACAGCCAACTAATGAAAAACTGTTTTTT. The V call is TRBV18, the J call TRBJ1-4; D possibly corresponds to TRBD1 (6 bases). The V end lost 5 bases, the J end lost 0 bases, and 10 bases lay between the germline ends. Germline V CDR1 and CDR2: KGHSH, LQKENI. This CDR3 has 15 amino acids.

The chain combines TRBV5-1 with TRBJ2-7; TRBD1 agrees at 7 bases. CDR1 SGHRS and CDR2 YFSETQ come from the germline V gene. CDR3 length: 14 amino acids. The trim removed 2 bases at V and 4 bases at J, leaving 6 bases unmatched. CDR3 sequence: CASSFGQAEYEQYF. The DNA of the CDR3 is TGCGCCAGCAGCTTTGGACAGGCGGAATACGAGCAGTACTTC.

This clone was counted once. This rearrangement joins TRBV30 to TRBJ1-6; D call uncertain. The V end lost 2 bases, the J end lost 3 bases, and 11 bases lay between the germline ends. The CDR3 sequence is 15 residues long. Germline loops: CDR1 GTSNPN, CDR2 SVGIG (reference sequence). CDR3 in amino acids: CAWSPGVDYNSPLHF. The CDR3 DNA sequence: TGTGCCTGGAGTCCCGGGGTAGACTATAATTCACCCCTCCACTTT.

The rearrangement joins TRBV19 to TRBJ2-4; 9 bases align to TRBD2. V trimming: 5 bases; J trimming: 0 bases; junction bases outside the gene matches: 5. Germline V lookup: CDR1 LNHDA, CDR2 SQIVND (reference sequence). This CDR3 is built from 16 residues. CDR3 in amino acids: CASSPLAGLAKNIQYF. The CDR3 nucleotides read TGTGCCAGTAGTCCCCTAGCGGGGCTAGCCAAAAACATTCAGTACTTC.

The rearrangement joins TRBV5-6 to TRBJ2-3; 7 bases agree with TRBD2. Trimming took 4 bases from V and 0 from J; bases not matched to a gene: 8. CDR3 size: 16 residues. Germline loops: CDR1 SGHDT, CDR2 YYEEEE. This CDR3 reads CASSAPQRGSTDTQYF. Here the CDR3 DNA reads TGTGCCAGCAGCGCCCCCCAGCGGGGTAGCACAGATACGCAGTATTTT.

V is TRBV6-1 and J is TRBJ2-1, with D possibly being TRBD2 (6 bases). Deletions cut 2 bases from V and 8 bases from J, with 16 bases between. Looked up from germline, CDR1 is MNHNS and CDR2 is SASEGT. This CDR3 contains 15 residues. The CDR3 spells CASSESRDWGDEQFF. The CDR3, as DNA: TGTGCCAGCAGTGAAAGCAGGGATTGGGGGGATGAGCAGTTCTTC.

The CDR3 DNA follows: TGCGCCAGCAGCCCTTTGTACCCCATCTCTGGAAACACCATATATTTT. It yields the protein CASSPLYPISGNTIYF. The rearrangement links TRBV5-1 to TRBJ1-3; D not certain. The CDR3 is made up of 16 amino acids. Germline values: CDR1 SGHRS, CDR2 YFSETQ. V lost 4 bases and J lost 0, with 14 bases in between.

The chain recombines TRBV29-1 with TRBJ1-2; D perhaps matches TRBD1 (6 bases). With 6 bases removed from V and 4 bases from J, the gap between germline ends came to 18 bases. This CDR3 is built from 14 residues. Germline CDR1 is SQVTM and CDR2 is ANQGSEA. The CDR3 DNA follows: TGCAGCGTAAGCCCGGACAGAAGAGTCTATGGCTACACCTTC. Translation gives CSVSPDRRVYGYTF.

The chain combines TRBV6-1 with TRBJ1-5; 8 nucleotides agree with TRBD1. J was trimmed by 14 bases and V by 6 bases; bases with no gene match: 9. Germline V gives CDR1 MNHNS, CDR2 SASEGT. CDR3 size: 12 residues. The CDR3 region is CASRDPMDREHF. The DNA of the CDR3 is TGTGCCAGCAGGGATCCTATGGACAGGGAGCATTTT.

V and J are TRBV19 and TRBJ1-5, with D uncertain. This CDR3 contains 12 residues. Trimming took off 9 bases at V and 5 bases at J, with 11 bases between the two ends. Germline V gene lookup returns CDR1 LNHDA and CDR2 SQIVND (reference sequence). CDR3 in DNA: TGTGCCAGCTCACCTAGGGATCAGCCCCAGCATTTT. As protein: CASSPRDQPQHF.

Only a few counts were recorded for this clone. This chain joins TRBV28 and TRBJ2-7; D is ambiguous. The CDR3 extends over 14 amino acids. CDR1 and CDR2 (germline): MDHEN, SYDVKM. Trimming took 4 bases from V and 0 from J, leaving 10 bases between them. The CDR3 DNA reads TGTGCCAGCAGTTCGACAACGCACTCCTACGAGCAGTACTTC. It codes for CASSSTTHSYEQYF.

This clone has just one count. The junction departs from germline at one end; a sequencing error may be responsible. This rearrangement joins TRBV5-8 to TRBJ2-7, with D possibly being TRBD1 or TRBD2 (5 bases each). This CDR3 contains 10 residues. Germline assignment: CDR1 SGHTS and CDR2 YDEGEE. This CDR3 is CASSLWSGHF. CDR3 coding DNA: TGTGCCAGCAGCTTGTGGTCGGGACACTTC. Full variable domain (missing parts from reference TRBV5-8 and TRBJ2-7): EAGVTQSPTHLIKTRGQQATLRCSPISGHTSVYWYQQALGLGLQFLLWYDEGEERNRGNFPPRFSGRQFPNYSSELNVNALELEDSALYLCASSLWSGHFGPGTRLTVT.

This chain connects TRBV11-2 to TRBJ1-4; TRBD1 matches 8 bases. V lost 3 bases, J lost 6 bases, and 9 bases stayed unmatched. Germline V gene sequence: CDR1 SGHAT, CDR2 FQNNGV. CDR3 length equals 16 residues. This chain's CDR3 is CASSFGTGQADEKLFF. DNA for the CDR3: TGTGCCAGCAGCTTCGGCACGGGACAGGCGGATGAAAAACTGTTTTTT.

The chain carries TRBV14 and TRBJ2-7; the D is unclear. The CDR3 is made up of 13 amino acids. The germline V gene has CDR1 SGHDN and CDR2 FVKESK. V was shortened by 0 bases and J by 4 bases, with 7 bases between the two germline ends. The CDR3 DNA reads TGTGCCAGCAGCCAAGATGTGGCATACGAGCAGTACTTC. This sequence encodes CASSQDVAYEQYF.

The rearrangement joins TRBV25-1 to TRBJ2-3; 11 positions match TRBD2. Germline-derived CDR1 and CDR2 are MGHDK and SYGVNS. The length of the CDR3 is 16 residues. J lost 3 bases, V lost 3 bases, and 5 bases had no gene match. The CDR3 nucleotides read TGTGCCAGCAGTGATTTACTAGCGGGGGTGACAGATACGCAGTATTTT. This sequence encodes CASSDLLAGVTDTQYF. The complete variable domain, with remaining parts taken from reference TRBV25-1 and TRBJ2-3, reads EADIYQTPRYLVIGTGKKITLECSQTMGHDKMYWYQQDPGMELHLIHYSYGVNSTEKGDLSSESTVSRIRTEHFPLTLESARPSHTSQYLCASSDLLAGVTDTQYFGPGTRLTVL.

J is TRBJ2-1 and V is TRBV5-1; tentatively, D is TRBD2 (5 bases). The germline CDR1 and CDR2 sequences are SGHRS and YFSETQ. The V end lost 0 bases, the J end lost 1 base, and 11 bases lay between the germline ends. This CDR3 has 16 residues. For the CDR3, the DNA is TGCGCCAGCAGCTTGGCTCCGGGATCGTCCTACAATGAGCAGTTCTTC. Translated: CASSLAPGSSYNEQFF. Together with reference TRBV5-1 and TRBJ2-1, the CDR3 gives the full variable domain: KAGVTQTPRYLIKTRGQQVTLSCSPISGHRSVSWYQQTPGQGLQFLFEYFSETQRNKGNFPGRFSGRQFSNSRSEMNVSTLELGDSALYLCASSLAPGSSYNEQFFGPGTRLTVL.

In this sample, this clone turned up a few times. The rearrangement uses TRBV19 and TRBJ2-2; a weak D match, TRBD2 (5 bases). V was cut by 7 bases and J by 5 bases, with 11 bases left in between. The CDR3 runs to 13 residues. Germline-derived CDR1 and CDR2 are LNHDA and SQIVND (reference sequence). DNA of the CDR3: TGTGCCAGTACCTGGAGGCGTACCGGGGAGCTGTTTTTT. Amino acids: CASTWRRTGELFF. Looking up the rest from reference TRBV19 and TRBJ2-2 gives the full variable domain: DGGITQSPKYLFRKEGQNVTLSCEQNLNHDAMYWYRQDPGQGLRLIYYSQIVNDFQKGDIAEGYSVSREKKESFPLTVTSAQKNPTAFYLCASTWRRTGELFFGEGSRLTVL.

This chain uses TRBV29-1 with TRBJ2-7; D remains ambiguous. V lost 5 bases and J 1 base, leaving 9 bases between the germline ends. Germline V gives CDR1 SQVTM, CDR2 ANQGSEA. The CDR3 is 12 residues long. For the CDR3, the DNA is TGCAGCGTTAAACAGCCTTCCTACGAGCAGTACTTC. Its protein is CSVKQPSYEQYF.